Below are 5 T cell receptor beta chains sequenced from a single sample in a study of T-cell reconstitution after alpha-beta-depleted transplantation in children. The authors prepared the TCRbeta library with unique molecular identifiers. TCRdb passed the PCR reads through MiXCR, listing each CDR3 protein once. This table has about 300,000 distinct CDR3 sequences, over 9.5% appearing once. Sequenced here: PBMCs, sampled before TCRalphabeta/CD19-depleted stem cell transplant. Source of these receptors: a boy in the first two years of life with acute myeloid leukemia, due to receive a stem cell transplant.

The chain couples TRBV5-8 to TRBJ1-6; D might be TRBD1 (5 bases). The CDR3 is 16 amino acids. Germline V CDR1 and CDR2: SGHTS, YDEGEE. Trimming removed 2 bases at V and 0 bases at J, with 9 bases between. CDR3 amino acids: CASSFAGTSYNSPLHF. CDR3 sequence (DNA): TGTGCCAGCAGCTTCGCTGGGACCTCCTATAATTCACCCCTCCACTTT.

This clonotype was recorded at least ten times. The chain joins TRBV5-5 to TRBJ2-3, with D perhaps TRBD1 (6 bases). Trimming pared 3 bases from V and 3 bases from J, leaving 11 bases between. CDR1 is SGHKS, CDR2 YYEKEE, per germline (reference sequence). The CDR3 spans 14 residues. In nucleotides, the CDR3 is TGTGCCAGCAGCTCGTTCGGACAGACAGATACGCAGTATTTT. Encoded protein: CASSSFGQTDTQYF.

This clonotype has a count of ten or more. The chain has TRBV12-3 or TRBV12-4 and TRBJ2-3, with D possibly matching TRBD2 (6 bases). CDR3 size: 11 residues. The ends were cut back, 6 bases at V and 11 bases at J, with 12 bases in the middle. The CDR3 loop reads CASSTSRLQYF. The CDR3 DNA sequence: TGTGCCAGCAGCACTAGCCGCTTGCAGTATTTT.

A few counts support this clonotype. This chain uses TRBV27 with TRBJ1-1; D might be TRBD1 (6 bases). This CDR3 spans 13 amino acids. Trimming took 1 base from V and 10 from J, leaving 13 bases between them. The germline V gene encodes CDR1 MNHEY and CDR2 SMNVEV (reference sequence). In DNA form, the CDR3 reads TGTGCCAGCAGTTTATTTCAGGGAGGGGGAGCTTTCTTT. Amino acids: CASSLFQGGGAFF.

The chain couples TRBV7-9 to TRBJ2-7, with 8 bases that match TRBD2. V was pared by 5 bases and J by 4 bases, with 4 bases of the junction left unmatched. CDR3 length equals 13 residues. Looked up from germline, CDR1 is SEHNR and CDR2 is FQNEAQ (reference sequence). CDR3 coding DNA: TGTGCCAGCAGCGGAGGGACTAGTTACGAGCAGTACTTC. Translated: CASSGGTSYEQYF.